This T cell receptor beta chain was sequenced for a study of blood T cell repertoires in COVID-19. Study-wide background: COVID-19 samples, acute and convalescent, were from the United States, Italy and Spain. Sources were T cells, B-cell-depleted T cells, or PBMCs; the material itself was cDNA or gDNA.

The CDR3 is 13 amino acids. Per the germline V gene, CDR1 is MNHEY and CDR2 is SMNVEV (reference sequence). V lost 10 bases, J lost 9 bases, and 7 bases stayed unmatched. Assay: immunoSEQ multiplex PCR; the TCRdb copy retains only in-frame clones and omits some. The sample has around 400,000 clones; approximately 91% are singletons. Sequencing was done on a sample of PBMCs or T cells enriched from blood (not recorded which). The chain uses TRBV27 and TRBJ2-1; 12 positions match TRBD1. The clonotype comes from a woman aged 18-30 years who had been exposed to COVID-19. This chain's CDR3 is CATRDRGHGEQFF. The DNA for the CDR3 is TGTGCCACCAGGGACAGGGGGCATGGTGAGCAGTTCTTC.